Each of the 2 T cell receptor beta chains below was sequenced from the same sample in a study of cytomegalovirus exposure and HLA in healthy donors. PCR amplification relied on 60 Vbeta primers (plus 13 Jbeta primers). Data came from immunoSEQ multiplex PCR; TCRdb stores just in-frame clones and leaves some out. The table has some 130,000 clones, roughly 8.8% seen once. Material for sequencing was PBMCs. The receptors were gathered from a woman in her forties in good health and CMV-seropositive.

In its sample, this clone was seen a few times. This sequence joins TRBV7-2 and TRBJ2-5; a weak D match, TRBD2 (6 bases). Germline loops: CDR1 SGHTA, CDR2 FQGNSA. Trimming cost V 1 base and J 4 bases, with 19 bases left between them. The CDR3 runs to 17 residues. CDR3 sequence (DNA): TGTGCCAGCAGCTTAGGGCAGAGGGCGGGGAGGCGAGAGACCCAGTACTTC. This translates into CASSLGQRAGRRETQYF.

The chain combines TRBV6-6 with TRBJ2-5; TRBD1 agrees at 7 bases. The end of the DNA fits TRBJ2-7 better, so the J call may be wrong. The CDR3 extends over 13 amino acids. The germline V gene has CDR1 MNHNY and CDR2 SVGAGI (reference sequence). As DNA, the CDR3 is TGTGCCAGCAGAGAAACAGGGGCCTACGAGCAGTACTTC. Its translation is CASRETGAYEQYF.